These 10 T cell receptor beta chains came from one sample sequenced in a study of blood T cell repertoires in COVID-19. The repertoire was sequenced with immunoSEQ multiplex PCR; TCRdb's copy has only in-frame clones and lacks some. The sample has approximately 500,000 clones, roughly nine tenths seen once. Sequencing was done on a sample of peripheral blood. The receptor set was obtained from a woman aged 45-65 years with COVID-19, enrolled during active disease.

The chain uses TRBV9 and TRBJ1-2; 9 positions match TRBD1. Per the germline V gene, CDR1 is SGDLS and CDR2 is YYNGEE. Losses at the gene ends were 0 bases for V and 8 bases for J; bases not matched to a gene: 8. The CDR3 covers 15 residues. CDR3 sequence reads: CASSVGGQGVEGYTF. The CDR3 coding sequence is TGTGCCAGCAGCGTAGGGGGACAGGGAGTCGAGGGCTACACCTTC.

The chain joins TRBV28 to TRBJ2-7; D gene ambiguous. In germline, CDR1 is MDHEN, CDR2 SYDVKM. The CDR3 is made up of 14 amino acids. V was clipped by 0 bases and J by 2 bases, with 8 bases between them. Here the CDR3 reads CASSLWGDTYEQYF. The CDR3, as DNA: TGTGCCAGCAGTTTATGGGGCGATACCTACGAGCAGTACTTC. Full variable domain (remainder filled in from reference TRBV28 and TRBJ2-7): DVKVTQSSRYLVKRTGEKVFLECVQDMDHENMFWYRQDPGLGLRLIYFSYDVKMKEKGDIPEGYSVSREKKERFSLILESASTNQTSMYLCASSLWGDTYEQYFGPGTRLTVT.

The chain recombines TRBV6-6 with TRBJ2-2; D possibly corresponds to TRBD2 (6 bases). From germline, CDR1 is MNHNY and CDR2 SVGAGI (reference sequence). CDR3 length equals 13 residues. Trimming removed 8 bases at V and 3 bases at J, with 10 bases between. The CDR3 loop reads CASRGLYTGELFF. The CDR3 DNA reads as TGTGCCAGCCGGGGACTCTACACCGGGGAGCTGTTTTTT.

CDR3 nucleotide sequence: TGTGCCAGCAGCGTCGAAGCAGGCTTTAATAGCAATCAGCCCCAGCATTTT. Protein sequence: CASSVEAGFNSNQPQHF. This chain links TRBV9 with TRBJ1-5; D gene uncertain. Germline lookup yields CDR1 SGDLS and CDR2 YYNGEE. This CDR3 contains 17 residues. The V end was cut by 2 bases, the J end by 0 bases, with 15 bases between.

V gene TRBV5-4 combines with J gene TRBJ2-1, with 9 bases matching TRBD2. The CDR3 covers 15 residues. V dropped 3 bases and J dropped 5; count of bases not matched to a gene: 6. Germline CDR1 and CDR2: SGHNT and YYREEE (reference sequence). The CDR3, as DNA: TGTGCCAGCAGCTCACCAGCGGGGGGTCACAATGAGCAGTTCTTC. It is translated as CASSSPAGGHNEQFF.

The chain has TRBV6-5 and TRBJ1-4, with unresolved D. Trimming took off 6 bases at V and 8 bases at J, with 16 bases between the two ends. Germline-derived CDR1 and CDR2 are MNHEY and SVGAGI. The CDR3 is made up of 14 amino acids. DNA of the CDR3: TGTGCCAGCAGCAGAACTACAAATGGGGAAAAACTGTTTTTT. Translating gives CASSRTTNGEKLFF.

In DNA, the CDR3 is TGTGCCAGCAGCTCGGGACTTCTCTACAATGAGCAGTTCTTC. It translates to CASSSGLLYNEQFF. The chain employs TRBV7-9 and TRBJ2-1, with a weak D call TRBD2 (6 bases). Per germline, CDR1 SEHNR and CDR2 FQNEAQ (reference sequence). V lost 4 bases and J 3 bases, leaving 10 bases between the germline ends. The CDR3 has 14 amino acids.

V usage is TRBV5-4 and J usage is TRBJ1-4, with D perhaps matching TRBD1 (6 bases). CDR3 length equals 16 residues. Trimming shortened V by 4 bases and J by 0 bases, and 13 bases separated the two germline ends. CDR1 is SGHNT, CDR2 YYREEE, per germline (reference sequence). The CDR3 is CASSLGAFATNEKLFF. DNA of the CDR3: TGTGCCAGCAGCCTGGGGGCGTTTGCAACTAATGAAAAACTGTTTTTT. The variable domain in full, with the rest retrieved from reference TRBV5-4 and TRBJ1-4, is ETGVTQSPTHLIKTRGQQVTLRCSSQSGHNTVSWYQQALGQGPQFIFQYYREEENGRGNFPPRFSGLQFPNYSSELNVNALELDDSALYLCASSLGAFATNEKLFFGSGTQLSVL.

This clone has only one observation. The chain recombines TRBV6-5 with TRBJ1-2; D gene uncertain. The germline V and J ends were trimmed by 0 bases and 0 bases, with 11 bases remaining between them. The CDR3 consists of 16 residues. CDR1 is MNHEY and CDR2 is SVGAGI in the germline V gene. The CDR3 sequence: CASSYSGDSANYGYTF. The DNA for the CDR3 is TGTGCCAGCAGTTACTCCGGGGATTCAGCTAACTATGGCTACACCTTC.

V and J are TRBV9 and TRBJ1-1; D remains ambiguous. The V end was cut by 2 bases, the J end by 0 bases, with 14 bases between. CDR1 is SGDLS and CDR2 is YYNGEE in the germline V gene. This CDR3 spans 16 amino acids. This chain's CDR3 is CASSVGGSLMNTEAFF. CDR3 DNA sequence: TGTGCCAGCAGCGTCGGAGGCAGTCTCATGAACACTGAAGCTTTCTTT.